This T cell receptor (beta chain) stems from a study of T-cell reconstitution after alpha-beta-depleted transplantation in children. Unique molecular identifiers were incorporated when the TCRbeta library was constructed. MiXCR, run by TCRdb on the PCR reads, gives a single entry per CDR3 protein. The sample consists of about 610,000 distinct CDR3 sequences, roughly 10% of them appearing once. In regard to this clonotype: This could be a read error, since a much larger clone is one nucleotide away.

CDR3 length equals 13 residues. Per the germline V gene, CDR1 is DFQATT and CDR2 is SNEGSKA (reference sequence). Trimming took off 3 bases at V and 2 bases at J, with 9 bases between the two ends. The V and J genes are TRBV20-1 and TRBJ2-3; tentatively, D is TRBD1 or TRBD2 (5 bases each). The source was PBMCs from the stem cell graft donor, collected from the stem cell graft. This clonotype was obtained from a human donor who donated a stem cell graft to a child with acute myeloid leukemia. CDR3 DNA sequence: TGCAGTGCTAGCGGGGCCCCCACAGATACGCAGTATTTT. Translating gives CSASGAPTDTQYF.